This T cell receptor gamma chain was recorded in a study of γδ T cells in repeated Plasmodium falciparum infection. Background on the study: Over approximately 640 days, donors received four mosquito-bite P. falciparum NF54 infections.

Vgamma9/Vdelta2+ and Vdelta2-negative gammadelta T cells were flow-sorted from PBMC for bulk sequencing. Points from the study as a whole: Vdelta2-negative gammadelta repertoires appeared less diverse and less shared in Malian than Australian children.

Both TRG and TRD chains were sequenced from each sorted sample. TCRdb applied CATT to the multiplex PCR reads for clone calling. Of about 5,000 gamma-chain clones listed, 3% to 4% were seen once; the top ten hold about a third. Germline CDR1 reads GITISATS; CDR2 reads ISYDGTV (reference sequence). The CDR3 spans 12 residues. This clone was counted a few times. Its antigen is as yet unknown. The TCRdb protein, from a much larger clone, departs from this DNA's translation at residue 10, likely by read error; the protein shown derives from the DNA. This receptor was obtained from a pool of human donors (malaria-infected and uninfected, not separated). Source material: gamma-delta T cells from blood. The V gene is TRGV9, the J gene TRGJ1 or TRGJ2. The CDR3 region has the DNA TGTGCCTTGTGGGAGTTTTATTATAAGAATCTCTTT. Protein product: CALWEFYYKNLF.